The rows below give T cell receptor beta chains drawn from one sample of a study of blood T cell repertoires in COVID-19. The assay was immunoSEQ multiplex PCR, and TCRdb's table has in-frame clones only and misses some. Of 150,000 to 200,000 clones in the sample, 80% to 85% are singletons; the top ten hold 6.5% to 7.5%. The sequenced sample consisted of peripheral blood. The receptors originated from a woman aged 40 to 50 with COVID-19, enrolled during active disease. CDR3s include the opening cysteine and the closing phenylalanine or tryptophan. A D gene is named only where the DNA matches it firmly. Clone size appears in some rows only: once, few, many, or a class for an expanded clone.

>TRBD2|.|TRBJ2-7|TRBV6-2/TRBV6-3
TGTGCCAGCAGTTACGAGGTAACGAGCGGGATCCTTACCTACGAGCAGTACTTC
CASSYEVTSGILTYEQYF
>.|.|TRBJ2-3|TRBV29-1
TGCAGCGCCCCCGCGGGCAGAGATACGCAGTATTTT
CSAPAGRDTQYF
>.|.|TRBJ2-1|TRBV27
TGTGCCAGCAGTTTTACACAGGGAGTTGGCAATGAGCAGTTCTTC
CASSFTQGVGNEQFF
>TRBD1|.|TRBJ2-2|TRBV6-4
TGTGCCAGCAGTCCACAGGGGACGAACACCGGGGAGCTGTTTTTT
CASSPQGTNTGELFF
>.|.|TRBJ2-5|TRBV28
TGTGCCAGCAGGAATCAGGGTGACGAGACCCAGTACTTC
CASRNQGDETQYF
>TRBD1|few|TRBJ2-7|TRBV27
TGTGCCAGCAGTACCTACGGTGCTCGACAGGGTCTTTACGAGCAGTACTTC
CASSTYGARQGLYEQYF
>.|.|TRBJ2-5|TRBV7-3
TGTGCCAGCAGCACCGGTCAGGGGAAAAGGACCCAGTACTTC
CASSTGQGKRTQYF
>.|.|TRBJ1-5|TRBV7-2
TGTGCCAGCAGCTTGGGTGTTTTGGGCGGGATACAGCCCCAGCATTTT
CASSLGVLGGIQPQHF
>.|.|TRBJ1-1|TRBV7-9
TGTGCCAGCAGCTTTTCATTGAACACTGAAGCTTTCTTT
CASSFSLNTEAFF
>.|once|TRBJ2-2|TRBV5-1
TGCGCCAGCAGCCCCCGGGTAGCGTCCAACACCGGGGAGCTGTTTTTT
CASSPRVASNTGELFF
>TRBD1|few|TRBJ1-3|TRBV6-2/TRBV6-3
TGTGCCAGCAGCCCCGGGCGTCAGAGGACAGGGGTTGGAAACACCATATATTTT
CASSPGRQRTGVGNTIYF
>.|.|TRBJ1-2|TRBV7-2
TGTGCCAGCAGCTTCGCTGATTCCCGGGGCTACACCTTC
CASSFADSRGYTF
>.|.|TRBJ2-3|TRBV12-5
TGTGCTAGTGGTGGCGGGACAGCCTTAACCCACACAGATACGCAGTATTTT
CASGGGTALTHTDTQYF
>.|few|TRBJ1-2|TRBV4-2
TGTGCCAGCAGCCAAGGGGTGGAGAACTATGGCTACACCTTC
CASSQGVENYGYTF
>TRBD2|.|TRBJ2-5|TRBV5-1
TGCGCCAGCAGCTTAACTAGCGCCCCCAGAAAAAAGACCCAGTACTTC
CASSLTSAPRKKTQYF
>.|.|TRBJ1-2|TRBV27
TGTGCCAGCAGTTTATCAGATGGTTCGAGCTATGGCTACACCTTC
CASSLSDGSSYGYTF
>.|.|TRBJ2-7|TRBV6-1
TGTGCCAGCAGTGAAACGGGCAGGGTTTACGAGCAGTACTTC
CASSETGRVYEQYF
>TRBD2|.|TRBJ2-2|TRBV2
TGTGCCAGCCTTAGCGGGAGGTACTTCGGGGAGCTGTTTTTT
CASLSGRYFGELFF
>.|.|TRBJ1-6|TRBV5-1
TGCGCCAGCAGCTTAACGAGGGAGGCACCCCTCCACTTT
CASSLTREAPLHF
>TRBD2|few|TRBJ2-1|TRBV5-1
TGCGCCAGCAGCTACGGGACTAGCGGGAGGAGCTCCTACAATGAGCAGTTCTTC
CASSYGTSGRSSYNEQFF
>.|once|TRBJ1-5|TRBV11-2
TGTGCCAGCAGCTTGGGGGCAACTAGCAATCAGCCCCAGCATTTT
CASSLGATSNQPQHF
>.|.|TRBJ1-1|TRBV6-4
TGTGCCAGCAGTGAGGCCCCCGGGACTGAAGCTTTCTTT
CASSEAPGTEAFF
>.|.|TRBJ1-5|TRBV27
TGTGCCAGCAGCCGGGGTTGGATGAGCAATCAGCCCCAGCATTTT
CASSRGWMSNQPQHF
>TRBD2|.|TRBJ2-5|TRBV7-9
TGTGCCAGCAGAAGCGGGGGAATTGGAGAGACCCAGTACTTC
CASRSGGIGETQYF